These 24 T cell receptor beta chains originate from one sample sequenced in a study of T cell changes during pregnancy in multiple sclerosis. Only in-frame clones appear in the TCRdb table, and some are missing; sequencing was by immunoSEQ multiplex PCR. Among about 20,000 clones listed, around nine tenths were seen once. Sequenced material: CD8+ T cells from peripheral blood mononuclear cells, taken after pregnancy. The source is a female donor in good health, enrolled as a control in a pregnancy study.

The rearrangement joins TRBV5-1 to TRBJ2-3; D remains unclear. The CDR3 is made up of 13 amino acids. Looked up from germline, CDR1 is SGHRS and CDR2 is YFSETQ. Between the trimmed V and J ends, which lost 0 bases and 0 bases, there was a span of 2 bases. This chain's CDR3 is CASSLASTDTQYF. The CDR3 DNA sequence: TGCGCCAGCAGCTTGGCTAGCACAGATACGCAGTATTTT.

The chain uses TRBV15 and TRBJ1-1; no reliable D call. Germline CDR1 is LNHNV and CDR2 is YYDKDF (reference sequence). CDR3 length: 12 residues. Trimming stripped 4 bases from V and 6 bases from J, with 9 bases between. This CDR3 is CATSTGGAEAFF. The CDR3 DNA follows: TGTGCCACCAGCACGGGCGGGGCTGAAGCTTTCTTT.

The gene calls are TRBV7-2 and TRBJ1-5, with 8 bases matching TRBD1. The CDR3 loop spans 17 amino acids. The germline V gene encodes CDR1 SGHTA and CDR2 FQGNSA. The junction had 9 bases not matched to a gene; V was cut back by 1 base and J by 4 bases. The CDR3 loop reads CASSLDTQGAWNQPQHF. Here the CDR3 DNA reads TGTGCCAGCAGCTTAGACACCCAGGGGGCCTGGAATCAGCCCCAGCATTTT.

This chain joins TRBV9 and TRBJ2-7; possible D gene TRBD2, 6 bases. With 1 base removed from V and 3 bases from J, the gap between germline ends came to 20 bases. Per the germline V gene, CDR1 is SGDLS and CDR2 is YYNGEE. CDR3 length equals 17 residues. CDR3 bases: TGTGCCAGCAGCGTATCCCCCTCGGGGCGGGATCACTACGAGCAGTACTTC. Its translation is CASSVSPSGRDHYEQYF.

The chain employs TRBV6-6 and TRBJ1-6; TRBD1 might be the D (6 bases). This CDR3 is built from 15 residues. V lost 6 bases and J lost 7, with 16 bases in between. CDR1 is MNHNY, CDR2 SVGAGI, per germline (reference sequence). CDR3 nucleotides: TGTGCCAGCAGCGAGCAGGGGCTGCGGAATTCACCCCTCCACTTT. Translating gives CASSEQGLRNSPLHF.

The CDR3 protein is CASSSNPGGTDTQYF. For the CDR3, the DNA is TGTGCCAGCAGCTCAAATCCAGGGGGCACAGATACGCAGTATTTT. This chain uses TRBV7-8 with TRBJ2-3, with D tentatively TRBD1 (6 bases). Trimming pared 4 bases from V and 1 base from J, leaving 12 bases between. There are 15 residues in the CDR3. Germline V gene data show CDR1 as SGHVS and CDR2 as FQNEAQ.

V is TRBV13 and J is TRBJ2-7, with D possibly matching TRBD2 (6 bases). In germline, CDR1 is PRHDT, CDR2 FYEKMQ (reference sequence). Trimming shortened V by 8 bases and J by 7 bases, and 24 bases separated the two germline ends. CDR3 length: 15 amino acids. The CDR3 spells CASGAPGLNEPEQYF. The CDR3 coding sequence is TGTGCCAGCGGAGCCCCGGGACTGAACGAACCAGAGCAGTACTTC.

The gene calls are TRBV6-1 and TRBJ2-7; 8 nucleotides align to TRBD2. CDR1 MNHNS and CDR2 SASEGT come from the germline V gene. This CDR3 region has 14 residues. The V and J ends lost 4 bases and 6 bases, in that order; junction bases with no gene match: 8. CDR3 residues: CASSGGLGLSEQYF. The CDR3 DNA is TGTGCCAGCAGTGGGGGACTAGGACTCTCCGAGCAGTACTTC.

This clone appeared a few times. The chain combines TRBV11-3 with TRBJ1-1; 10 bases map to TRBD1. Germline loops: CDR1 SGHNT, CDR2 YENEEA. V trimming: 0 bases; J trimming: 9 bases; junction bases outside the gene matches: 1. This CDR3 region has 13 residues. CDR3 in DNA: TGTGCCAGCAGCTTAGATGACAGGGGGCAAGCTTTCTTT. It specifies CASSLDDRGQAFF.

The rearrangement links TRBV6-5 to TRBJ2-1, with 10 bases aligning to TRBD1. Germline V lookup: CDR1 MNHEY, CDR2 SVGAGI. V dropped 6 bases and J dropped 8; count of bases not matched to a gene: 7. The CDR3 covers 14 residues. CDR3 in amino acids: CASSPDRGGYEQFF. The DNA of the CDR3 is TGTGCCAGCAGCCCGGACAGGGGGGGGTATGAGCAGTTCTTC.

The chain carries TRBV2 and TRBJ2-5, with TRBD2 matching over 10 bases. The CDR3 runs to 15 residues. Per the germline V gene, CDR1 is SNHLY and CDR2 is FYNNEI. Trimming took 8 bases from V and 2 from J; bases not matched to a gene: 8. The CDR3 DNA reads as TGTGCCAGCGGGCTAGCGGGAGTAATACAAGAGACCCAGTACTTC. The encoded protein is CASGLAGVIQETQYF.

This chain joins TRBV6-5 and TRBJ1-2, with 8 bases lining up with TRBD1. The CDR3 runs to 12 residues. Germline lookup yields CDR1 MNHEY and CDR2 SVGAGI. With V trimmed by 5 bases and J by 7 bases, 3 bases remained unmatched. The CDR3 spells CASSMQGAGYTF. CDR3 coding DNA: TGTGCCAGCAGTATGCAGGGGGCTGGCTACACCTTC.

The chain recombines TRBV18 with TRBJ2-1; D is unclear. Germline CDR1 KGHSH, CDR2 LQKENI. Deletions cut 1 base from V and 0 bases from J, with 13 bases between. The CDR3 covers 17 residues. CDR3 sequence reads: CASSPRGRSSSYNEQFF. As DNA, the CDR3 is TGTGCCAGCTCACCACGCGGCAGATCTAGCTCCTACAATGAGCAGTTCTTC.

V gene TRBV29-1 combines with J gene TRBJ1-2; D gene uncertain. Germline V lookup: CDR1 SQVTM, CDR2 ANQGSEA. The ends were cut back, 6 bases at V and 4 bases at J, with 12 bases in the middle. The CDR3 covers 12 residues. The CDR3 sequence: CSVPGEAYGYTF. The CDR3 DNA reads TGCAGCGTCCCCGGGGAAGCCTATGGCTACACCTTC.

This clone is medium-sized. The V gene is TRBV6-4, the J gene TRBJ2-2; 9 bases are shared with TRBD1. The trim removed 5 bases at V and 6 bases at J, leaving 7 bases unmatched. The CDR3 loop spans 15 amino acids. CDR1 and CDR2 (germline): MRHNA, SNTAGT. For the CDR3, the DNA is TGTGCCAGCAGTCCGGGACAGGGATCGGCCGGGGAGCTGTTTTTT. Translating it yields CASSPGQGSAGELFF.

V gene TRBV5-1 combines with J gene TRBJ1-4; D perhaps matches TRBD1 (6 bases). Trimming shortened V by 4 bases and J by 0 bases, and 13 bases separated the two germline ends. The germline gives CDR1 SGHRS, CDR2 YFSETQ. CDR3 length equals 16 residues. DNA for the CDR3: TGCGCCAGCAGCCCTGGGACAAGTGCAACTAATGAAAAACTGTTTTTT. Translated, it gives CASSPGTSATNEKLFF.

CDR3 sequence (DNA): TGTGCCTGGGGGCTGGGCAGCCCGAACACTGAAGCTTTCTTT. Translated, it gives CAWGLGSPNTEAFF. The chain is built from TRBV30 and TRBJ1-1; D remains ambiguous. The germline V gene has CDR1 GTSNPN and CDR2 SVGIG (reference sequence). V lost 5 bases and J lost 1, with 14 bases in between. The CDR3 loop spans 14 amino acids.

The chain is built from TRBV10-3 and TRBJ1-4; 8 nucleotides agree with TRBD1. The CDR3 is 12 amino acids. The trim removed 8 bases at V and 12 bases at J, leaving 8 bases unmatched. In germline, CDR1 is ENHRY, CDR2 SYGVKD. CDR3 coding DNA: TGTGCCATCGGGAGGACAGGGAAGGAACTGTTTTTT. It yields the protein CAIGRTGKELFF.

This clone was counted a single time. The rearrangement uses TRBV6-1 and TRBJ2-5; 12 nucleotides match TRBD2. The CDR3 has 14 residues. The germline CDR1 and CDR2 sequences are MNHNS and SASEGT. J lost 3 bases, V lost 4 bases, and 0 bases had no gene match. CDR3 sequence reads: CASSGTSGEETQYF. As DNA, the CDR3 is TGTGCCAGCAGTGGGACTAGCGGGGAAGAGACCCAGTACTTC.

The chain has TRBV27 and TRBJ2-1; D gene unclear. The V and J ends lost 6 bases and 4 bases respectively, with 4 bases between them. This CDR3 spans 11 amino acids. CDR1 MNHEY and CDR2 SMNVEV come from the germline V gene (reference sequence). CDR3 protein: CASSYYNEQFF. The CDR3 region has the DNA TGTGCCAGCAGCTATTACAATGAGCAGTTCTTC.

This CDR3 is CASSSDYFSVETTDTQYF. The CDR3 nucleotides read TGTGCCAGCAGCTCCGACTATTTTTCGGTAGAGACCACAGATACGCAGTATTTT. This chain connects TRBV7-9 to TRBJ2-3; possibly TRBD2 for D (5 bases). The germline CDR1 and CDR2 sequences are SEHNR and FQNEAQ (reference sequence). Trimming took 4 bases from V and 2 from J, leaving 22 bases between them. This CDR3 is built from 18 residues. The entire variable domain, with the rest obtained from reference TRBV7-9 and TRBJ2-3, is as follows: DTGVSQNPRHKITKRGQNVTFRCDPISEHNRLYWYRQTLGQGPEFLTYFQNEAQLEKSRLLSDRFSAERPKGSFSTLEIQRTEQGDSAMYLCASSSDYFSVETTDTQYFGPGTRLTVL.

The chain uses TRBV2 and TRBJ1-1, with 8 bases that match TRBD1. The germline CDR1 and CDR2 sequences are SNHLY and FYNNEI. Germline trimming cut 6 bases from V and 7 bases from J; bases unmatched to any gene: 4. The CDR3 covers 12 residues. The DNA of the CDR3 is TGTGCCAGCAGAAAAGGGACAGGTGAAGCTTTCTTT. This translates into CASRKGTGEAFF.

The gene calls are TRBV7-9 and TRBJ2-7, with D possibly being TRBD2 (6 bases). Looked up from germline, CDR1 is SEHNR and CDR2 is FQNEAQ (reference sequence). The CDR3 totals 12 residues. The V end lost 1 base, the J end lost 5 bases, and 6 bases lay between the germline ends. CDR3 sequence reads: CASSLGGDEQYF. CDR3 nucleotide sequence: TGTGCCAGCAGCTTAGGGGGGGACGAGCAGTACTTC.

The rearrangement uses TRBV4-3 and TRBJ1-3; a weak D match, TRBD1 (6 bases). Germline V gives CDR1 LGHNA, CDR2 YSLEER. The germline V and J ends were trimmed by 5 bases and 0 bases, with 14 bases remaining between them. The CDR3 loop spans 16 amino acids. The CDR3 protein is CASSDPPTGSGNTIYF. The CDR3 bases are TGCGCCAGCAGCGACCCCCCGACAGGCTCTGGAAACACCATATATTTT.